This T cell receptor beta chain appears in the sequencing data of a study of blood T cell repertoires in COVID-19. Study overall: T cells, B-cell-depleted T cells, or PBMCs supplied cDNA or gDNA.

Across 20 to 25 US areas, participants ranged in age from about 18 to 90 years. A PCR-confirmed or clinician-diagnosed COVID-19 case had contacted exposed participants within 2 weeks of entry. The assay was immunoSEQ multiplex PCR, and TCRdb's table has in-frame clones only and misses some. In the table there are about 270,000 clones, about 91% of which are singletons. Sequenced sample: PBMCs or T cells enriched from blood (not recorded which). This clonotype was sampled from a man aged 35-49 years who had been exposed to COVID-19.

The CDR3 loop is CASSYGGSINYGYTF. As DNA, the CDR3 is TGTGCCAGCAGTTACGGGGGCTCCATAAACTATGGCTACACCTTC. The chain combines TRBV6-5 with TRBJ1-2; TRBD1 is a possible D gene (6 bases). Trimming cost V 2 bases and J 2 bases, with 12 bases left between them. The CDR3 loop spans 15 amino acids. The germline CDR1 and CDR2 sequences are MNHEY and SVGAGI.